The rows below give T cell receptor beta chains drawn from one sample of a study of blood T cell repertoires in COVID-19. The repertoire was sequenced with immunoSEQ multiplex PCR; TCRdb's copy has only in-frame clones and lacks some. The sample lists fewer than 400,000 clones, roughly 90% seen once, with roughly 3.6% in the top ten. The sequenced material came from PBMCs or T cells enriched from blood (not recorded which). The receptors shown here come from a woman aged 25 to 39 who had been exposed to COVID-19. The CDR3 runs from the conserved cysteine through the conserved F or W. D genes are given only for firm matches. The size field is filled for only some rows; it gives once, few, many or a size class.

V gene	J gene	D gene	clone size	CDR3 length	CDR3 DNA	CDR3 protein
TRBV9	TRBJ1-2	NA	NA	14	TGTGCCAGCAGCACCTGGACAGATTCGGATGGCTACACCTTC	CASSTWTDSDGYTF
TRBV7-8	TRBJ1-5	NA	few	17	TGTGCCAGCAGCGGAGCCGGACATACTCGAAGCAATCAGCCCCAGCATTTT	CASSGAGHTRSNQPQHF
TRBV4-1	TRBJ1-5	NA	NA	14	TGCGCCAGCAGCCAAGATAGAGAAGTTCAGCCCCAGCATTTT	CASSQDREVQPQHF
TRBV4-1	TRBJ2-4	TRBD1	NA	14	TGCGCCAGCAGCCTAGGACAGGAGGTACACATTCAGTACTTC	CASSLGQEVHIQYF
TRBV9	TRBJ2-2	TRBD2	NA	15	TGTGCCAGCAGCGTAGCGGGAGGGAACACCGGGGAGCTGTTTTTT	CASSVAGGNTGELFF
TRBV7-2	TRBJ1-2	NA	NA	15	TGTGCCAGCAGCTTATTCGCCCCAGGGAACTATGGCTACACCTTC	CASSLFAPGNYGYTF
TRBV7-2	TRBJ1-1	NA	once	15	TGTGCCAGCAGCTTTGGGCAGGTCACGAACACTGAAGCTTTCTTT	CASSFGQVTNTEAFF
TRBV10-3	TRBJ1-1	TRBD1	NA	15	TGTGCCATCAGTGGGACAGGACAAATGAACACTGAAGCTTTCTTT	CAISGTGQMNTEAFF
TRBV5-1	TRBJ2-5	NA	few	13	TGCGCCAGCAGCCCTGGTCGCGGAGAGACCCAGTACTTC	CASSPGRGETQYF
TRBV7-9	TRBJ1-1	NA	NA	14	TGTGCCAGCAGCTTAGGCGCGGAGAACACTGAAGCTTTCTTT	CASSLGAENTEAFF
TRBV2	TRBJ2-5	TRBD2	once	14	TGTGCCAGCAGTGGGCTAGCGGGGGGAGAGACCCAGTACTTC	CASSGLAGGETQYF
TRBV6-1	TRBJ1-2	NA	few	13	TGTGCCAGCAGTGAAGACCGGCGGCTAGGCTACACCTTC	CASSEDRRLGYTF
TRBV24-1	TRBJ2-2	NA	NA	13	TGTGCCACCAGTGATTTGCAGGGCGGGGAGCTGTTTTTT	CATSDLQGGELFF
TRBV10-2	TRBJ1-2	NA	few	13	TGCGCCAGCAGTGAGGGCACCGACTATGGCTACACCTTC	CASSEGTDYGYTF
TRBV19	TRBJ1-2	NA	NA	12	TGTGCCAGTAGCCATCGGGGATTTGGCTACACCTTC	CASSHRGFGYTF
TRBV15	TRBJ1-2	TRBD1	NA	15	TGTGCCACCAGCAGAATTAGGGACAGCCTCTATGGCTACACCTTC	CATSRIRDSLYGYTF
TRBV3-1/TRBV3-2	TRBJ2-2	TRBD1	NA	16	TGTGCCAGCAGCCAAGATAGGACAGGGGGAACCGGGGAGCTGTTTTTT	CASSQDRTGGTGELFF
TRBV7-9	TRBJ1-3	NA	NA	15	TGTGCCAGCAGCCGCATACAGGGAGCTGGAAACACCATATATTTT	CASSRIQGAGNTIYF
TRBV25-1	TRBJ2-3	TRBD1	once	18	TGTGCCAGCAGTGAATCTCAGGGACAGGGGGCGAGCACAGATACGCAGTATTTT	CASSESQGQGASTDTQYF
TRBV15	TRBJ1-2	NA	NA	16	TGTGCCACCAGCAGGGCAGTCCCCGTGGGGGGGAATGGCTACACCTTC	CATSRAVPVGGNGYTF
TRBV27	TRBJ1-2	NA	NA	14	TGTGCCAGCAGTCCGACACAGGGCCTGTGGGGCTACACCTTC	CASSPTQGLWGYTF
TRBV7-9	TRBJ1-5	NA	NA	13	TGTGCCAGCAGCTTGAAGGGGCTGCAGCCCCAGCATTTT	CASSLKGLQPQHF